Below are 5 T cell receptor beta chains sequenced from a single sample in a study of CD8+CD57+ T cells in acquired aplastic anemia. Genomic DNA provided the template from which TCR beta VDJ and CDR3 profiles were obtained. MiXCR was run by TCRdb on the reads, yielding one entry per CDR3 protein. The sample has around 150,000 distinct CDR3 sequences, 35% to 55% seen once. Sequenced material: sorted CD4+, CD8+, or CD8+CD57+ T cells (not recorded which) from PBMCs. Receptors originate from a human donor in good health.

A few counts support this clonotype. V gene TRBV4-3 combines with J gene TRBJ1-1; a weak D match, TRBD1 (5 bases). Germline V lookup: CDR1 LGHNA, CDR2 YSLEER. The V end lost 0 bases, the J end lost 1 base, and 12 bases lay between the germline ends. The CDR3 loop spans 16 amino acids. The CDR3 DNA sequence: TGCGCCAGCAGCCAAGATCCAGCAGGGCAGAACACTGAAGCTTTCTTT. It specifies CASSQDPAGQNTEAFF.

The chain joins TRBV10-3 to TRBJ2-6; D remains ambiguous. Trimming cost V 3 bases and J 0 bases, with 6 bases left between them. This CDR3 has 15 residues. CDR1 ENHRY and CDR2 SYGVKD come from the germline V gene. The CDR3 sequence: CAISEIYSGANVLTF. The CDR3 DNA is TGTGCCATCAGTGAAATTTACTCTGGGGCCAACGTCCTGACTTTC.

This chain uses TRBV10-3 with TRBJ1-4; 7 bases map to TRBD1. CDR3 length equals 15 residues. The V gene end was trimmed by 3 bases and the J gene end by 5 bases; junction bases not matched to a gene: 6. Germline V gene sequence: CDR1 ENHRY, CDR2 SYGVKD. CDR3 in DNA: TGTGCCATCAGTGACCCAGGACAGGCAAATGAAAAACTGTTTTTT. Protein: CAISDPGQANEKLFF.

The CDR3 sequence is CASGQDRVLGEAFF. The CDR3 region has the DNA TGTGCCAGCGGACAGGACAGGGTGTTAGGCGAAGCTTTCTTT. The rearrangement links TRBV18 to TRBJ1-1; 8 bases map to TRBD1. Trimming took 8 bases from V and 8 from J; bases not matched to a gene: 13. The CDR3 sequence is 14 residues long. Germline-derived CDR1 and CDR2 are KGHSH and LQKENI.

This clonotype was recorded at least ten times. This chain links TRBV20-1 with TRBJ2-1, with TRBD2 matching 8 bases. V dropped 8 bases and J dropped 0; count of bases not matched to a gene: 3. This CDR3 is 13 amino acids long. Germline V CDR1 and CDR2: DFQATT, SNEGSKA (reference sequence). The CDR3 here is CSQAGASYNEQFF. As DNA, the CDR3 is TGCAGTCAAGCGGGGGCCTCCTACAATGAGCAGTTCTTC.